The 30 T cell receptor beta chains listed next were all sequenced from one sample in a study of vaccination and CD4 T cells after COVID-19. The treatment: approximately 11-day PBMC culture with coronavirus spike peptide pools or control peptides (ViraFEST assay). Their specific antigens are unknown. The Oncomine TCR Beta short-read assay was applied to DNA of cultured CD4+ T cells. Each CDR3 protein is one row after TCRdb ran MiXCR on the PCR reads. The sample has some 20,000 distinct CDR3 sequences; under 55% are singletons. The specimen comprised CD4+ T cells from blood, cultured in vitro, sampled before SARS-CoV-2 vaccination. These receptors came from a human donor who received a COVID-19 vaccine.

For the CDR3, the DNA is TGTGCCAGCAGTGGGACCCGGGGAAAAGCTTTCTTT. It encodes CASSGTRGKAFF. This chain joins TRBV25-1 and TRBJ1-1; D unclear. The CDR3 spans 12 residues. Germline V gene sequence: CDR1 MGHDK, CDR2 SYGVNS. Trimming stripped 4 bases from V and 9 bases from J, with 12 bases between.

This clonotype has just a few counts. The chain joins TRBV6-1 to TRBJ1-3, with a weak D call TRBD1 (5 bases). Germline V gene data show CDR1 as MNHNS and CDR2 as SASEGT. The length of the CDR3 is 16 residues. Trimming took 3 bases from V and 0 from J, leaving 12 bases between them. Written as DNA, the CDR3 is TGTGCCAGCAGTGATAAAGGCAGGGTCTCTGGAAACACCATATATTTT. The encoded protein is CASSDKGRVSGNTIYF.

The gene calls are TRBV6-1 and TRBJ2-3, with 9 bases identical to TRBD2. J gave up 0 bases and V 6 bases, and 10 bases lay outside the gene matches. The CDR3 length is 17 residues. CDR1 is MNHNS, CDR2 SASEGT, per germline. As DNA, the CDR3 is TGTGCCAGCAGATTTAGGGAGCGGGGGGTGAGCACAGATACGCAGTATTTT. Its protein is CASRFRERGVSTDTQYF.

The V and J genes are TRBV7-2 and TRBJ2-7; D gene unclear. Deletions cut 1 base from V and 0 bases from J, with 10 bases between. Germline V gives CDR1 SGHTA, CDR2 FQGNSA. This CDR3 contains 15 residues. This chain's CDR3 is CASSLVSTSSYEQYF. The CDR3 nucleotides are TGTGCCAGCAGCTTAGTAAGCACAAGCTCCTACGAGCAGTACTTC.

This clonotype was detected only a few times. V is TRBV6-5 and J is TRBJ2-7; 10 bases fit TRBD2. With 2 bases clipped from V and 2 bases from J, the junction kept 3 bases outside the gene matches. The CDR3 covers 15 residues. Germline values: CDR1 MNHEY, CDR2 SVGAGI. The CDR3 is CASSYTLAGAYEQYF. In nucleotides, the CDR3 is TGTGCCAGCAGTTACACTCTAGCGGGGGCCTACGAGCAGTACTTC.

The chain joins TRBV2 to TRBJ2-7; a weak D match, TRBD2 (6 bases). The CDR3 contains 14 residues. Germline assignment: CDR1 SNHLY and CDR2 FYNNEI. Trimming removed 6 bases from V and 4 bases from J, with 16 bases in between. The CDR3 loop is CASRPRDLLYEQYF. The CDR3, as DNA: TGTGCCAGCAGGCCCCGGGACTTACTTTACGAGCAGTACTTC.

V and J are TRBV27 and TRBJ1-6, with D hard to call. The CDR3 has 16 residues. The germline V gene has CDR1 MNHEY and CDR2 SMNVEV (reference sequence). V was clipped by 5 bases and J by 8 bases, with 19 bases between them. The CDR3 protein is CASSLNRNPGHSPLHF. The CDR3 nucleotides read TGTGCCAGCAGTCTAAATCGTAATCCAGGCCATTCACCCCTCCACTTT.

This clonotype was seen more than once but under ten times. The CDR3 sequence: CSVEGTNTEAFF. CDR3 coding DNA: TGCAGCGTTGAAGGGACGAACACTGAAGCTTTCTTT. The chain employs TRBV29-1 and TRBJ1-1, with D unclear. This CDR3 comprises 12 residues. CDR1 and CDR2 from the germline V gene are SQVTM and ANQGSEA. The V gene lost 1 base and the J gene lost 1 base, with 4 bases spanning the gap.

This clonotype came up a few times. The rearrangement links TRBV20-1 to TRBJ2-3, with 9 bases lining up with TRBD2. The CDR3 spans 11 residues. The ends lost 6 bases at V and 10 bases at J; junction bases unmatched: 5. Germline loops: CDR1 DFQATT, CDR2 SNEGSKA (reference sequence). The CDR3, as DNA: TGCAGTGCGGACGGGACTAGCTCGCAGTATTTT. It specifies CSADGTSSQYF.

This rearrangement joins TRBV19 to TRBJ1-2; TRBD1 aligns across 12 bases. The CDR3 has 14 residues. Germline V gives CDR1 LNHDA, CDR2 SQIVND (reference sequence). V trimming: 5 bases; J trimming: 7 bases; junction bases outside the gene matches: 5. CDR3 nucleotide sequence: TGTGCCAGTAGTCCTGGGACAGGGGGCGGTGGCTACACCTTC. It codes for CASSPGTGGGGYTF.

The chain has TRBV15 and TRBJ2-1; the D gene is possibly TRBD1 (5 bases). Looked up from germline, CDR1 is LNHNV and CDR2 is YYDKDF (reference sequence). The CDR3 runs 14 residues. The V and J ends lost 0 bases and 7 bases respectively, with 10 bases between them. This chain's CDR3 is CATSRDLRTNEQFF. For the CDR3, the DNA is TGTGCCACCAGCAGAGATCTTAGGACAAATGAGCAGTTCTTC.

The chain has TRBV9 and TRBJ2-7, with 7 bases identical to TRBD2. This CDR3 spans 14 amino acids. With 3 bases clipped from V and 1 base from J, the junction kept 4 bases outside the gene matches. From germline, CDR1 is SGDLS and CDR2 YYNGEE. The CDR3 nucleotides are TGTGCCAGCAGCGCCAGGGAGGGTTCCTACGAGCAGTACTTC. Its protein product is CASSAREGSYEQYF.

A few counts support this clonotype. The CDR3 spells CASSLDSGSNQPQHF. In DNA form, the CDR3 reads TGTGCCAGCAGCTTGGATAGTGGTAGCAATCAGCCCCAGCATTTT. The J gene is TRBJ1-5, the V gene TRBV7-9, with D unclear. The CDR3 has 15 residues. V was cut by 3 bases and J by 0 bases, with 9 bases left in between. CDR1 and CDR2 (germline): SEHNR, FQNEAQ (reference sequence). Complete variable domain (other parts from reference TRBV7-9 and TRBJ1-5): DTGVSQNPRHKITKRGQNVTFRCDPISEHNRLYWYRQTLGQGPEFLTYFQNEAQLEKSRLLSDRFSAERPKGSFSTLEIQRTEQGDSAMYLCASSLDSGSNQPQHFGDGTRLSIL.

This rearrangement joins TRBV12-3 or TRBV12-4 to TRBJ1-1; TRBD1 aligns across 10 bases. V lost 8 bases to trimming and J lost 6 bases; unmatched junction nucleotides: 3. The CDR3 contains 12 residues. The CDR3 loop is CASVGTGAEAFF. CDR3 DNA: TGTGCCAGCGTCGGGACAGGGGCTGAAGCTTTCTTT.

The J gene is TRBJ2-5, the V gene TRBV11-3; tentative D call: TRBD2 (6 bases). The V gene lost 5 bases and the J gene lost 7 bases, with 17 bases spanning the gap. The CDR3 consists of 14 residues. CDR1 is SGHNT, CDR2 YENEEA, per germline. CDR3 DNA: TGTGCCAGCAGCCCCCGGGACTCCGGGGGGACCCAGTACTTC. This encodes CASSPRDSGGTQYF.

The CDR3 protein is CASSLAVGTTDTQYF. CDR3 nucleotide sequence: TGTGCCAGCAGCCTGGCAGTGGGGACCACAGATACGCAGTATTTT. V gene TRBV7-9 combines with J gene TRBJ2-3; D tentatively reads TRBD1 or TRBD2 (5 bases each). Trimming stripped 5 bases from V and 2 bases from J, with 14 bases between. CDR3 size: 15 residues. The germline gives CDR1 SEHNR, CDR2 FQNEAQ (reference sequence).

This rearrangement joins TRBV5-6 to TRBJ1-5, with no clear D. V shed 2 bases and J shed 2 bases, with 8 bases lying between them. The CDR3 is 14 amino acids. Germline V CDR1 and CDR2: SGHDT, YYEEEE. This CDR3 is CASSLNAGNQPQHF. The CDR3 DNA follows: TGTGCCAGCAGCTTAAACGCAGGCAATCAGCCCCAGCATTTT. The full variable domain, in which reference TRBV5-6 and TRBJ1-5 provide the parts outside the CDR3, is DAGVTQSPTHLIKTRGQQVTLRCSPKSGHDTVSWYQQALGQGPQFIFQYYEEEERQRGNFPDRFSGHQFPNYSSELNVNALLLGDSALYLCASSLNAGNQPQHFGDGTRLSIL.

This chain joins TRBV15 and TRBJ2-3, with D hard to call. This CDR3 is 13 amino acids long. Germline V gene data show CDR1 as LNHNV and CDR2 as YYDKDF (reference sequence). Trimming took 3 bases from V and 3 from J, leaving 7 bases between them. CDR3 sequence: CATSREKTDTQYF. The CDR3 coding sequence is TGTGCCACCAGCAGGGAAAAAACAGATACGCAGTATTTT.

The chain couples TRBV2 to TRBJ2-1, with D uncertain. From germline, CDR1 is SNHLY and CDR2 FYNNEI. V was trimmed by 0 bases and J by 9 bases, leaving 9 bases between them. CDR3 length equals 13 residues. The CDR3 here is CASSEALRSEQFF. CDR3 nucleotides: TGTGCCAGCAGTGAAGCGCTTCGCAGTGAGCAGTTCTTC. The entire variable domain, with the rest obtained from reference TRBV2 and TRBJ2-1, is as follows: EPEVTQTPSHQVTQMGQEVILRCVPISNHLYFYWYRQILGQKVEFLVSFYNNEISEKSEIFDDQFSVERPDGSNFTLKIRSTKLEDSAMYFCASSEALRSEQFFGPGTRLTVL.

The chain is built from TRBV7-2 and TRBJ1-3; D is unclear. CDR1 SGHTA and CDR2 FQGNSA come from the germline V gene. This CDR3 has 16 amino acids. Trimming cost V 5 bases and J 2 bases, with 16 bases left between them. The CDR3 region has the DNA TGTGCCAGCAGCCCAGCGAGGATACCGACTGGAAACACCATATATTTT. As protein: CASSPARIPTGNTIYF. Full variable domain (outside the CDR3, taken from reference TRBV7-2 and TRBJ1-3): GAGVSQSPSNKVTEKGKDVELRCDPISGHTALYWYRQSLGQGLEFLIYFQGNSAPDKSGLPSDRFSAERTGGSVSTLTIQRTQQEDSAVYLCASSPARIPTGNTIYFGEGSWLTVV.

This sequence joins TRBV10-3 and TRBJ2-7; D is undetermined. Germline loops: CDR1 ENHRY, CDR2 SYGVKD. The CDR3 contains 13 residues. Trimming removed 6 bases at V and 6 bases at J, with 15 bases between. CDR3 bases: TGTGCCATCAGCTATGACTCGGCCGGCGAGCAGTACTTC. Its protein product is CAISYDSAGEQYF.

This clonotype occurred a few times. This chain joins TRBV11-1 and TRBJ1-1, with unresolved D. V was cut by 8 bases and J by 0 bases, with 19 bases left in between. The CDR3 extends over 16 amino acids. Looked up from germline, CDR1 is SGHAT and CDR2 is FQDESV (reference sequence). The CDR3 DNA reads TGTGCCAGCTCTTCGTCCGGACGGACCATGAACACTGAAGCTTTCTTT. Its protein product is CASSSSGRTMNTEAFF. The full variable domain, with the rest looked up from reference TRBV11-1 and TRBJ1-1, is EAEVAQSPRYKITEKSQAVAFWCDPISGHATLYWYRQILGQGPELLVQFQDESVVDDSQLPKDRFSAERLKGVDSTLKIQPAELGDSAMYLCASSSSGRTMNTEAFFGQGTRLTVV.

This chain links TRBV12-3 or TRBV12-4 with TRBJ2-2; the match to TRBD1 covers 9 bases. V lost 4 bases and J lost 5; bases outside the gene matches: 5. This CDR3 is 15 amino acids long. CDR3 loop: CASSSDRGGTGELFF. CDR3 coding DNA: TGTGCCAGCAGTTCGGACAGGGGTGGAACCGGGGAGCTGTTTTTT.

This clonotype has more than one count but fewer than ten. The gene calls are TRBV12-3 or TRBV12-4 and TRBJ1-2; D remains unclear. The CDR3 runs 11 residues. V lost 2 bases and J lost 7, with 5 bases in between. CDR3 residues: CASSLLGGYTF. The DNA of the CDR3 is TGTGCCAGCAGTTTACTGGGTGGCTACACCTTC.

The rearrangement joins TRBV15 to TRBJ1-1; 9 bases are a match to TRBD1. Germline assignment: CDR1 LNHNV and CDR2 YYDKDF (reference sequence). This CDR3 spans 17 amino acids. Unmatched junction bases numbered 15, after V lost 4 bases and J lost 6 bases. CDR3 nucleotides: TGTGCCACCAGCACCTGGTCCGGGACAGGGTGGTCCGCTGAAGCTTTCTTT. Translation: CATSTWSGTGWSAEAFF.

The V and J genes are TRBV10-3 and TRBJ1-6; no reliable D call. The V and J ends lost 0 bases and 8 bases respectively, with 11 bases between them. The CDR3 runs to 15 residues. Germline values: CDR1 ENHRY, CDR2 SYGVKD. The CDR3 nucleotides read TGTGCCATCAGTGAGTCCCGGGTTAAGGATTCACCCCTCCACTTT. Amino acid sequence: CAISESRVKDSPLHF.

The rearrangement links TRBV2 to TRBJ1-1, with 11 bases matching TRBD1. Trimming removed 6 bases from V and 4 bases from J; junction bases left unmatched: 4. CDR1 SNHLY and CDR2 FYNNEI come from the germline V gene. There are 14 residues in the CDR3. The CDR3 here is CASRTGTGGTEAFF. For the CDR3, the DNA is TGTGCCAGCAGAACCGGGACAGGGGGCACTGAAGCTTTCTTT. Based on the CDR3 plus reference TRBV2 and TRBJ1-1, the full variable domain is EPEVTQTPSHQVTQMGQEVILRCVPISNHLYFYWYRQILGQKVEFLVSFYNNEISEKSEIFDDQFSVERPDGSNFTLKIRSTKLEDSAMYFCASRTGTGGTEAFFGQGTRLTVV.

The gene calls are TRBV12-3 or TRBV12-4 and TRBJ2-1, with 9 bases that match TRBD2. The CDR3 is made up of 15 amino acids. The V and J ends lost 2 bases and 9 bases, in that order; junction bases with no gene match: 8. CDR3 protein: CASSLTSGPMGEQFF. CDR3 coding DNA: TGTGCCAGCAGTTTAACTAGCGGGCCAATGGGTGAGCAGTTCTTC.

The chain has TRBV7-8 and TRBJ1-2; D remains ambiguous. The CDR3 totals 13 residues. Germline CDR1 SGHVS, CDR2 FQNEAQ. Deletions cut 5 bases from V and 7 bases from J, with 14 bases between. DNA for the CDR3: TGTGCCAGCAGCCCCACGGACTGGAGTGGCTACACCTTC. It yields the protein CASSPTDWSGYTF. Looking up the rest from reference TRBV7-8 and TRBJ1-2 gives the full variable domain: GAGVSQSPRYKVAKRGQDVALRCDPISGHVSLFWYQQALGQGPEFLTYFQNEAQLDKSGLPSDRFFAERPEGSVSTLKIQRTQQEDSAVYLCASSPTDWSGYTFGSGTRLTVV.

The rearrangement uses TRBV10-2 and TRBJ1-5, with a possible D match to TRBD1 (5 bases). V was trimmed by 3 bases and J by 6 bases, leaving 15 bases between them. This CDR3 region has 15 residues. Germline V CDR1 and CDR2: WSHSY, SAAADI. The CDR3 DNA follows: TGCGCCAGCAGTGAAGGAGGGGAGGACGGTCAGCCCCAGCATTTT. This encodes CASSEGGEDGQPQHF.